This TCR beta chain derives from a study of blood T cells in healthy people across ages (dated by TCRdb to between 2014 and 2017). Regarding the study in general: In model experiments, roughly one uniquely barcoded TCR beta cDNA molecule per two T cells was captured by template switching. The study measured age-related changes in TCR beta repertoire diversity using deep sequencing normalized with unique cDNA molecular identifiers. The donors were split into four age groups: young (average around 15 years), middle-aged (roughly 42), aged (about 56) and long-lived (roughly 77). To avoid experimental bias, donors of different ages were distributed randomly across sequencing lanes. For two donors (one aged 18 to 29 and one aged 80 or older), the study analyzed two additional independent replicas of 1 million unique cDNA reads from the same blood draw. Results the study describes overall, beyond this receptor: Because the CMV infection status of the donors was unknown, age-related changes in expanded clonotypes may potentially have been confounded. Total diversity estimates from one million sequenced T cells were considered lower bounds and underestimates. As age increased, observed TCR beta diversity per million T cells dropped in a roughly linear way, and a significant reduction was already evident by age roughly 40. Observed TCR beta diversity correlated strongly with the percentage of naive T cells measured by flow cytometry. Bulk unsorted PBMC profiling prevented conclusive comparison of naive and antigen-experienced compartments. Compared with the aged group, more naive CD4+ T cells, fewer expanded clones and increased TCR diversity were shown by the long-lived group, suggesting age selection.

Based on the germline V gene (reference sequence), the CDR1 and CDR2 sequences are PRHDT and FYEKMQ. Inclusive of the bounding cysteine and phenylalanine, the CDR3 is 14 residues long. The retained sequence is limited to the CDR3, 42 bases, with the frame set at the first base. The library came from 5' RACE. Sequencing was performed on an Illumina HiSeq 2500. A second about 7 to 12 cycle PCR used a sample-barcoded 5' primer and a J-beta primer mix. A template-switch 5' adaptor carrying 12 random nucleotides introduced a unique molecular identifier onto each TCR beta cDNA molecule. At least 2.5 million CDR3-containing paired-end reads were obtained from each sample. The Mint cDNA synthesis kit, primed by a TRBC-specific oligonucleotide, was used to synthesize first-strand cDNA from all RNA. Following uracil-DNA glycosylase treatment, all cDNA underwent a first 18-cycle PCR with the universal primers M1SS and BC2_uni_R. As for the authors' bioinformatics: For normalization, 1 million high-quality reads were randomly selected from each sample, with every read carrying a distinct molecular identifier. Reads with shared molecular identifiers were discarded instead of being binned into consensus sequences. MiTCR, set to a Q25 quality threshold and the strictest error-elimination algorithm, was used for CDR3 identification, clonotype clustering and error correction. A nonparametric unseen species model with Euler transformation was used to estimate a lower bound on total TCR beta diversity. The public reads were quality trimmed at Q25 with fastp and then assembled into clones with MiXCR by TCRdb, keeping productive beta chains. Rows are unified per CDR3 protein, each entry keeping the most common DNA and genes. The V and J calls were determined by TCRdb, not by the authors. The sample contains roughly 1,300,000 distinct CDR3 sequences, around 59% of them found a single time. Of the sample, 6.5% to 8.5% is held by the ten largest clones.

On this clonotype itself: No antigen is known for it. No much larger clone exists at a distance of one base, and base qualities are not known.

The roughly 38 donors, aged about 6 to 90 years, were systemically healthy Caucasian individuals from Russia. Each donor gave approximately 9.3 milliliters of peripheral blood, collected into EDTA-treated Vacutainer tubes. PBMCs were isolated by Ficoll-Paque density-gradient centrifugation, with at least 6 million obtained per sample. Total RNA, at least 6 micrograms per sample, was extracted from PBMCs with Trizol reagent. For every donor, an aliquot of PBMCs went through flow cytometry to measure the percentages of naive CD45RAhigh/CD27high T cells. The chain is assembled from TRBV13 and TRBJ2-5; the D gene is perhaps TRBD1, on 5 matching bases. Near its end, the DNA agrees better with TRBJ2-7, so the J call may be wrong. Sequencing was done on a sample of blood. The TCR originated in a man between 18 and 35 years old in good health. The base sequence is TGTGCCAGCAGCTCCCGGACAAGGCTGGGCGAGCAGTACTTC. This codes for CASSSRTRLGEQYF.